This T cell receptor beta chain was identified during a study of blood T cell repertoires in COVID-19. Study details: Italy, Spain and the United States were the sources of the convalescent and acute COVID-19 samples. Nucleic acid was either cDNA or gDNA, and it came from T cells, B-cell-depleted T cells, or PBMCs.

Source study methods: Amplification from reference gene primers served as the basis for estimated nucleated cell counts. Clones were sequenced by immunoSEQ multiplex PCR, and TCRdb holds only the in-frame ones, with some missing. The DNA gave D and trimming, while V, J and clone size come from that table. Of over 600,000 clones in the sample, approximately 90% are singletons; the top ten hold about 0.24%. V lost 4 bases to trimming and J lost 0 bases, with 17 bases between them. There are 17 residues in the CDR3. CDR1 and CDR2 from the germline V gene are SGDLS and YYNGEE. This chain joins TRBV9 and TRBJ1-3; D not resolved. Sequenced: peripheral blood. This TCR derives from a woman aged 18-29 years with acute or convalescent COVID-19. Here the CDR3 reads CASSQLLPFDSGNTIYF. DNA for the CDR3: TGTGCCAGCAGCCAACTCTTACCCTTTGACTCTGGAAACACCATATATTTT.